A single sample is the source of the 2 T cell receptor beta chains below, sequenced in a study of cytomegalovirus exposure and HLA in healthy donors. PCR employed 60 Vbeta and 13 Jbeta primers. Libraries were prepared by immunoSEQ multiplex PCR; TCRdb keeps only in-frame clonotypes and omits some of them. The sample yields more than 85,000 clones, roughly three quarters seen once. Input material: PBMCs. All receptors come from a man younger than 45 in good health and CMV-seronegative.

The chain has TRBV6-6 and TRBJ1-5; D perhaps matches TRBD1 (5 bases). Germline V gene lookup returns CDR1 MNHNY and CDR2 SVGAGI (reference sequence). The ends were cut back, 2 bases at V and 1 base at J, with 6 bases in the middle. The CDR3 length is 14 residues. CDR3 nucleotides: TGTGCCAGCAGTTACACAGGCAGCAATCAGCCCCAGCATTTT. Encoded protein: CASSYTGSNQPQHF.

This clone occurred a few times. DNA for the CDR3: TGTGCCAGTAGTATATGGGGGCTCGGTAATTCACCCCTCCACTTT. It is translated as CASSIWGLGNSPLHF. The chain couples TRBV19 to TRBJ1-6; TRBD1 might be the D (6 bases). This CDR3 contains 15 residues. Germline V gene sequence: CDR1 LNHDA, CDR2 SQIVND (reference sequence). V was shortened by 2 bases and J by 6 bases, with 11 bases between the two germline ends.